The 31 T cell receptor beta chains below all came from one sample that was sequenced in a study of cytomegalovirus exposure and HLA in healthy donors. In the PCR, 60 Vbeta and 13 Jbeta primers were used. Sequencing was performed with immunoSEQ multiplex PCR; in TCRdb, only in-frame clones are kept and a portion is missing. The data show approximately 150,000 clones, 70% to 85% seen once. Sequencing was performed on PBMCs. All receptors derive from a middle-aged man in good health and CMV-seronegative.

The chain employs TRBV7-8 and TRBJ2-7, with unresolved D. The CDR3 spans 14 residues. Deletions cut 0 bases from V and 1 base from J, with 7 bases between. The V gene's germline CDR1 is SGHVS and CDR2 FQNEAQ. The DNA of the CDR3 is TGTGCCAGCAGCTTAGCGTTTCGTTCCTACGAGCAGTACTTC. Amino acid sequence: CASSLAFRSYEQYF.

The chain couples TRBV27 to TRBJ2-7, with D perhaps matching TRBD1 (8 bases). The V gene lost 5 bases and the J gene lost 3 bases, with 11 bases spanning the gap. The germline V gene has CDR1 MNHEY and CDR2 SMNVEV (reference sequence). The CDR3 has 13 amino acids. CDR3 in amino acids: CASSNRGGYEQYF. The CDR3 DNA sequence: TGTGCCAGCAGTAACAGGGGGGGCTACGAGCAGTACTTC.

In this sample, this clone turned up a few times. The rearrangement uses TRBV2 and TRBJ1-5; maybe TRBD1 (5 bases). V shed 8 bases and J shed 3 bases, with 11 bases lying between them. Germline V lookup: CDR1 SNHLY, CDR2 FYNNEI. There are 13 residues in the CDR3. The chain's CDR3 is CASGQGINQPQHF. For the CDR3, the DNA is TGTGCCAGCGGGCAGGGCATCAATCAGCCCCAGCATTTT.

V usage is TRBV4-1 and J usage is TRBJ2-1, with 11 positions matching TRBD2. The V and J ends lost 2 bases and 5 bases, in that order; junction bases with no gene match: 5. This CDR3 is built from 16 residues. Per germline, CDR1 MGHRA and CDR2 YSYEKL. This CDR3 is CASSQSPGLADNEQFF. The CDR3 DNA reads TGCGCCAGCAGCCAATCCCCGGGACTAGCGGACAATGAGCAGTTCTTC.

The V call is TRBV7-2, the J call TRBJ2-3; 11 bases align to TRBD2. The CDR3 contains 16 residues. J lost 4 bases, V lost 7 bases, and 10 bases had no gene match. CDR1 and CDR2 from the germline V gene are SGHTA and FQGNSA. The CDR3 DNA reads TGTGCCAGCAACATAGCGGGAGGGCCCGGGTCAGATACGCAGTATTTT. Its translation is CASNIAGGPGSDTQYF.

In its sample, this clone was seen a few times. The V and J genes are TRBV18 and TRBJ1-1, with 9 bases that match TRBD1. The trim removed 2 bases at V and 0 bases at J, leaving 1 base unmatched. The germline CDR1 and CDR2 sequences are KGHSH and LQKENI. The CDR3 covers 15 residues. CDR3 sequence (DNA): TGTGCCAGCTCACCAGGACAGGGGATGAACACTGAAGCTTTCTTT. Protein product: CASSPGQGMNTEAFF.

The genes are TRBV7-8 and TRBJ1-4; perhaps TRBD1 as D (5 bases). CDR1 and CDR2 from the germline V gene are SGHVS and FQNEAQ. The CDR3 consists of 17 residues. Trimming shortened V by 2 bases and J by 3 bases, and 16 bases separated the two germline ends. CDR3 DNA sequence: TGTGCCAGCAGCTTATTTGGGCAGGGAGGTGCTAATGAAAAACTGTTTTTT. Protein: CASSLFGQGGANEKLFF.

V is TRBV15 and J is TRBJ1-2; 8 bases agree with TRBD1. This CDR3 comprises 13 residues. Per the germline V gene, CDR1 is LNHNV and CDR2 is YYDKDF (reference sequence). The V gene end was trimmed by 3 bases and the J gene end by 6 bases; junction bases not matched to a gene: 3. For the CDR3, the DNA is TGTGCCACCAGCAGCGACAGGGGAAATGGCTACACCTTC. Its protein is CATSSDRGNGYTF.

The CDR3 sequence: CASSLDLGSEQFF. The CDR3 nucleotides are TGCGCCAGCAGCTTAGACTTAGGATCGGAGCAGTTCTTC. The chain recombines TRBV5-1 with TRBJ2-1; D not certain. Germline-derived CDR1 and CDR2 are SGHRS and YFSETQ. With 2 bases removed from V and 10 bases from J, the gap between germline ends came to 13 bases. The CDR3 is 13 amino acids.

This chain uses TRBV28 with TRBJ2-3; 7 bases line up with TRBD2. Germline V gene data show CDR1 as MDHEN and CDR2 as SYDVKM. This CDR3 is built from 14 residues. Trimming at V came to 3 bases and at J to 5 bases, leaving 5 bases not matched to a gene. CDR3 amino acids: CASSLGGVGDTQYF. CDR3 DNA sequence: TGTGCCAGCAGTTTGGGGGGGGTCGGAGATACGCAGTATTTT.

The CDR3 DNA is TGTGCCAGCAGTTCGACAGAAAGAAACACTGAAGCTTTCTTT. It is translated as CASSSTERNTEAFF. The rearrangement joins TRBV28 to TRBJ1-1; possibly TRBD1 for D (5 bases). Germline V gene lookup returns CDR1 MDHEN and CDR2 SYDVKM. This CDR3 has 14 residues. Trimming removed 4 bases at V and 2 bases at J, with 11 bases between.

The chain carries TRBV25-1 and TRBJ2-4; 9 bases map to TRBD1. Germline CDR1 is MGHDK and CDR2 is SYGVNS. The CDR3 spans 16 residues. V shed 1 base, J shed 5 bases, and the junction held 6 bases outside the gene matches. CDR3: CASSEWTGVDQNIQYF. The CDR3, as DNA: TGTGCCAGCAGTGAATGGACAGGGGTGGACCAAAACATTCAGTACTTC.

The chain links TRBV5-8 to TRBJ2-1, with a weak D call TRBD2 (5 bases). Between the trimmed V and J ends, which lost 0 bases and 0 bases, there was a span of 7 bases. CDR1 is SGHTS and CDR2 is YDEGEE in the germline V gene. The CDR3 length is 15 residues. The chain's CDR3 is CASSLVGSSYNEQFF. Here the CDR3 DNA reads TGTGCCAGCAGCTTGGTAGGGAGCTCCTACAATGAGCAGTTCTTC.

This rearrangement joins TRBV28 to TRBJ2-1, with 9 nucleotides matching TRBD1. This CDR3 comprises 16 residues. Per germline, CDR1 MDHEN and CDR2 SYDVKM. V lost 3 bases and J lost 7; bases outside the gene matches: 10. CDR3 nucleotides: TGTGCCAGCAGTTTTTTTGGGACAGGGAATAGGAATGAGCAGTTCTTC. Its protein is CASSFFGTGNRNEQFF.

V is TRBV5-4 and J is TRBJ2-1, with D possibly being TRBD2 (5 bases). Germline V CDR1 and CDR2: SGHNT, YYREEE (reference sequence). Trimming removed 1 base at V and 0 bases at J, with 8 bases between. The CDR3 is made up of 15 amino acids. The CDR3 nucleotides are TGTGCCAGCAGCTTGAACCGGGGCTCCTACAATGAGCAGTTCTTC. Amino acid sequence: CASSLNRGSYNEQFF. Supplemented by reference TRBV5-4 and TRBJ2-1, the full variable domain reads ETGVTQSPTHLIKTRGQQVTLRCSSQSGHNTVSWYQQALGQGPQFIFQYYREEENGRGNFPPRFSGLQFPNYSSELNVNALELDDSALYLCASSLNRGSYNEQFFGPGTRLTVL.

This clone occurred once. CDR3 loop: CASSKLPSTDTQYF. The CDR3 nucleotides are TGTGCCAGCAGTAAACTTCCTAGCACAGATACGCAGTATTTT. The V gene is TRBV27, the J gene TRBJ2-3; D is unclear. V was cut by 5 bases and J by 0 bases, with 9 bases left in between. This CDR3 is 14 amino acids long. CDR1 and CDR2 from the germline V gene are MNHEY and SMNVEV (reference sequence).

V gene TRBV2 combines with J gene TRBJ1-1, with 7 bases identical to TRBD1. The CDR3 has 16 amino acids. Unmatched junction bases numbered 11, after V lost 6 bases and J lost 1 base. Looked up from germline, CDR1 is SNHLY and CDR2 is FYNNEI. CDR3 amino acids: CASRAEAGTANTEAFF. In DNA form, the CDR3 reads TGTGCCAGCAGAGCTGAAGCCGGGACAGCGAACACTGAAGCTTTCTTT.

The chain uses TRBV15 and TRBJ2-7; 12 bases map to TRBD2. The CDR3 loop spans 17 amino acids. Germline assignment: CDR1 LNHNV and CDR2 YYDKDF (reference sequence). V dropped 5 bases and J dropped 7; count of bases not matched to a gene: 15. The CDR3: CATSPLAGGPGRNEQYF. The CDR3 nucleotides read TGTGCCACCAGCCCACTAGCGGGAGGTCCCGGCCGAAATGAGCAGTACTTC.

This sequence joins TRBV5-4 and TRBJ2-7, with 9 bases lining up with TRBD2. The ends lost 0 bases at V and 2 bases at J; junction bases unmatched: 3. Per germline, CDR1 SGHNT and CDR2 YYREEE (reference sequence). There are 15 residues in the CDR3. The CDR3, as DNA: TGTGCCAGCAGCTTGGAGCGGGGGGCCCCCTACGAGCAGTACTTC. As protein: CASSLERGAPYEQYF.

This chain joins TRBV9 and TRBJ2-7; 9 bases map to TRBD2. Looked up from germline, CDR1 is SGDLS and CDR2 is YYNGEE. J gave up 5 bases and V 3 bases, and 9 bases lay outside the gene matches. The CDR3 spans 15 residues. The CDR3 nucleotides read TGTGCCAGCAGCGACCCCGCGGGAGGGCCAAACGAGCAGTACTTC. Its protein product is CASSDPAGGPNEQYF.

This clone appeared once. The chain uses TRBV5-6 and TRBJ2-7, with D possibly being TRBD2 (6 bases). CDR3 length: 16 amino acids. V was shortened by 0 bases and J by 0 bases, with 13 bases between the two germline ends. Germline values: CDR1 SGHDT, CDR2 YYEEEE. CDR3 bases: TGTGCCAGCAGCTTGGCCGGCGGGGATAGCTCCTACGAGCAGTACTTC. The encoded protein is CASSLAGGDSSYEQYF.

As for this clone: One end of the junction fails to match germline, which may point to a read error. The CDR3: CSSDRDEKLFF. DNA of the CDR3: TGTTCCAGCGACAGGGACGAAAAACTGTTTTTT. This rearrangement joins TRBV7-9 to TRBJ1-4, with 7 bases fitting TRBD1. Germline V CDR1 and CDR2: SEHNR, FQNEAQ (reference sequence). CDR3 length equals 11 residues.

The rearrangement uses TRBV27 and TRBJ2-1, with a tentative D call TRBD2 (6 bases). V was trimmed by 0 bases and J by 2 bases, leaving 8 bases between them. The CDR3 loop spans 15 amino acids. Germline CDR1 reads MNHEY; CDR2 reads SMNVEV (reference sequence). The CDR3 nucleotides are TGTGCCAGCAGTTTATCCCCTAGCGCCTACAATGAGCAGTTCTTC. This translates into CASSLSPSAYNEQFF.

The chain uses TRBV10-3 and TRBJ2-7, with D unclear. The CDR3 covers 12 residues. CDR1 ENHRY and CDR2 SYGVKD come from the germline V gene. Trimming cost V 0 bases and J 4 bases, with 4 bases left between them. The CDR3 loop is CAISESSYEQYF. CDR3 in DNA: TGTGCCATCAGTGAGTCGTCGTACGAGCAGTACTTC.

The CDR3 sequence is CASSYSRTSSSYEQYF. CDR3 nucleotides: TGTGCCAGCAGCTACTCTCGGACTTCCAGCTCCTACGAGCAGTACTTC. The genes are TRBV4-2 and TRBJ2-7, with D perhaps TRBD2 (5 bases). Trimming cost V 5 bases and J 0 bases, with 17 bases left between them. This CDR3 contains 16 residues. Germline V gene data show CDR1 as LGHNA and CDR2 as YNFKEQ.

The chain has TRBV19 and TRBJ1-4, with 7 bases identical to TRBD1. The CDR3 covers 13 residues. Trimming removed 8 bases from V and 4 bases from J; junction bases left unmatched: 4. Germline values: CDR1 LNHDA, CDR2 SQIVND (reference sequence). This CDR3 is CASWDRGNEKLFF. The CDR3 DNA reads as TGTGCCAGTTGGGACAGAGGTAATGAAAAACTGTTTTTT. Full variable domain (missing parts from reference TRBV19 and TRBJ1-4): DGGITQSPKYLFRKEGQNVTLSCEQNLNHDAMYWYRQDPGQGLRLIYYSQIVNDFQKGDIAEGYSVSREKKESFPLTVTSAQKNPTAFYLCASWDRGNEKLFFGSGTQLSVL.

This clone was found a few times. V gene TRBV6-5 combines with J gene TRBJ2-7, with TRBD1 matching over 9 bases. Germline V gene data show CDR1 as MNHEY and CDR2 as SVGAGI. The CDR3 is 15 residues long. J lost 3 bases, V lost 2 bases, and 5 bases had no gene match. CDR3 sequence reads: CASSYITGGGYEQYF. The DNA of the CDR3 is TGTGCCAGCAGTTACATCACAGGGGGCGGCTACGAGCAGTACTTC.

The CDR3 reads CASSLRGGAVDTQYF. CDR3 DNA sequence: TGTGCCAGCAGCTTACGCGGGGGGGCGGTAGATACGCAGTATTTT. This chain links TRBV7-2 with TRBJ2-3; 9 bases fit TRBD2. The CDR3 runs 15 residues. With 2 bases clipped from V and 5 bases from J, the junction kept 5 bases outside the gene matches. Per germline, CDR1 SGHTA and CDR2 FQGNSA.

This sequence joins TRBV5-5 and TRBJ2-7; 7 positions match TRBD1. Germline-derived CDR1 and CDR2 are SGHKS and YYEKEE (reference sequence). J gave up 0 bases and V 0 bases, and 3 bases lay outside the gene matches. This CDR3 is 15 amino acids long. This chain's CDR3 is CASSLAGTASYEQYF. The CDR3, as DNA: TGTGCCAGCAGCTTGGCCGGGACAGCCTCCTACGAGCAGTACTTC. The entire variable domain, with the rest obtained from reference TRBV5-5 and TRBJ2-7, is as follows: DAGVTQSPTHLIKTRGQQVTLRCSPISGHKSVSWYQQVLGQGPQFIFQYYEKEERGRGNFPDRFSARQFPNYSSELNVNALLLGDSALYLCASSLAGTASYEQYFGPGTRLTVT.

The CDR3 protein is CAWSVGLGDYGYTF. The CDR3 bases are TGTGCCTGGAGTGTAGGCTTGGGAGACTATGGCTACACCTTC. The genes are TRBV30 and TRBJ1-2; no reliable D call. Germline lookup yields CDR1 GTSNPN and CDR2 SVGIG (reference sequence). Trimming cost V 0 bases and J 3 bases, with 11 bases left between them. The CDR3 has 14 amino acids.

The gene calls are TRBV6-4 and TRBJ2-1; the match to TRBD1 covers 9 bases. Germline trimming cut 3 bases from V and 0 bases from J; bases unmatched to any gene: 0. This CDR3 has 15 amino acids. From germline, CDR1 is MRHNA and CDR2 SNTAGT. The CDR3 region is CASSETGGSYNEQFF. CDR3 bases: TGTGCCAGCAGTGAGACAGGGGGCTCCTACAATGAGCAGTTCTTC.